This T cell receptor beta chain was identified during a study of control samples from healthy donors and cancer patients. This CDR3 has 15 residues. Germline V gives CDR1 SGHRS, CDR2 YFSETQ. V was shortened by 4 bases and J by 0 bases, with 14 bases between the two germline ends. Sequencing used immunoSEQ multiplex PCR; TCRdb keeps in-frame clones, though not all of them. The sample lists about 140,000 clones, 88% occurring once. This clone was seen many times. The sequence was obtained from a young man in good health. The sequencing sample was made of blood. The chain joins TRBV5-1 to TRBJ2-7; either TRBD1 or TRBD2 may supply D (7 bases each). CDR3 coding DNA: TGCGCCAGCAGCGCGGGGGACAGTAGCTCCTACGAGCAGTACTTC. Encoded protein: CASSAGDSSSYEQYF.